This TCR beta chain was sequenced for a study of cytomegalovirus exposure and HLA in healthy donors. Findings and limits, study-wide: When the data were analyzed later, several of the most significant clusters appeared to be linked to common viral pathogens.

In regard to this clone: Its target is unknown.

This PCR relied on a set of 60 Vbeta primers and 13 Jbeta primers. Some clones are missing from TCRdb's copy, which holds only in-frame ones; the method was immunoSEQ multiplex PCR. The sample lists 100,000 to 150,000 clones, roughly 78% occurring once. Germline CDR1 SGDLS, CDR2 YYNGEE. The CDR3 has 15 amino acids. The trim removed 3 bases at V and 7 bases at J, leaving 10 bases unmatched. The sequence was collected from a man aged 25-40 years in good health and CMV-seronegative. Sequencing used PBMCs. The chain recombines TRBV9 with TRBJ2-1, with 7 bases matching TRBD2. The chain's CDR3 is CASSASGISWNEQFF. The CDR3 DNA follows: TGTGCCAGCAGCGCGAGCGGGATCTCTTGGAATGAGCAGTTCTTC. Variable domain in full (rest from reference TRBV9 and TRBJ2-1): DSGVTQTPKHLITATGQRVTLRCSPRSGDLSVYWYQQSLDQGLQFLIQYYNGEERAKGNILERFSAQQFPDLHSELNLSSLELGDSALYFCASSASGISWNEQFFGPGTRLTVL.